The T cell receptor (beta chain) under discussion was sequenced for a study of post-analysis software for immune sequencing data. The overall study: Both relapsing-remitting and secondary progressive multiple sclerosis featured among the disease courses, as did progressive-relapsing multiple sclerosis. Study-wide points: The normalized Chao1 diversity of multiple sclerosis patients was significantly lower than that of controls. Comparison of patients with controls showed roughly five TRBV segments more frequent in patients, TRBV5-6, TRBV5-1 and TRBV20-1 among them.

As regards this clonotype: The antigen remains unidentified. At one end the junction does not follow the germline gene, possibly because of a read error.

Germline assignment: CDR1 WSHSY and CDR2 SAAADI. The CDR3 is made up of 11 amino acids. cDNA libraries for TCR beta contained unique molecular identifiers. About half a million cDNA molecules were recovered from an input of about 0.95 to 11 million T cells. TCRdb processed the PCR reads anew with MiXCR; each CDR3 protein has one entry. The sample lists approximately 260,000 distinct CDR3 sequences, approximately 34% occurring once. The specimen was blood. This TCR came from a girl aged 10-17 years with multiple sclerosis. The chain employs TRBV10-2 and TRBJ2-1; the D is unclear. The CDR3 DNA sequence: TGCGTCAGCAGTGAGGCGGAGACCCAGTTCTTC. It yields the protein CVSSEAETQFF.